These 7 T cell receptor beta chains were sequenced from one sample in a study of T cell changes during pregnancy in multiple sclerosis. TCRdb keeps only in-frame clones here, not all; method: immunoSEQ multiplex PCR. The top ten hold roughly 0.6% of the sample, which has approximately 37,000 clones, about 93% seen once. The specimen comprised CD4+ T cells from peripheral blood mononuclear cells, sampled in the third trimester of pregnancy. All receptors come from a female donor with multiple sclerosis, enrolled in a pregnancy study.

V and J are TRBV30 and TRBJ2-7, with 9 bases matching TRBD1. The germline gives CDR1 GTSNPN, CDR2 SVGIG (reference sequence). V lost 1 base and J lost 1; bases outside the gene matches: 5. This CDR3 spans 15 amino acids. The CDR3 DNA is TGTGCCTGGAGTGACACCGGGACAGGGTCCTACGAGCAGTACTTC. Translation: CAWSDTGTGSYEQYF. Complete variable domain (other parts from reference TRBV30 and TRBJ2-7): SQTIHQWPATLVQPVGSPLSLECTVEGTSNPNLYWYRQAAGRGLQLLFYSVGIGQISSEVPQNLSASRPQDRQFILSSKKLLLSDSGFYLCAWSDTGTGSYEQYFGPGTRLTVT.

This clone was observed a handful of times. The chain carries TRBV7-2 and TRBJ1-4; 9 positions match TRBD1. Losses at the gene ends were 4 bases for V and 8 bases for J; bases not matched to a gene: 11. This CDR3 has 16 amino acids. From germline, CDR1 is SGHTA and CDR2 FQGNSA. DNA for the CDR3: TGTGCCAGCAGCTCCTACCGGGGACAGGGACGCGAAAAACTGTTTTTT. It encodes CASSSYRGQGREKLFF.

The chain uses TRBV6-1 and TRBJ2-5; TRBD1 might be the D (5 bases). The J call could be wrong; TRBJ2-7 is a better fit for the DNA end. The V gene's germline CDR1 is MNHNS and CDR2 SASEGT. The CDR3 has 11 amino acids. CDR3 bases: TGTGCCACGCAGGGAAACTACGAGCAGTACTTC. This translates into CATQGNYEQYF.

V and J are TRBV19 and TRBJ2-7; 10 bases are a match to TRBD1. V lost 1 base and J lost 5; bases outside the gene matches: 5. The CDR3 length is 15 residues. Germline V CDR1 and CDR2: LNHDA, SQIVND (reference sequence). This CDR3 is CASSIGWDRGHEQYF. The CDR3 DNA sequence: TGTGCCAGTAGTATAGGCTGGGACAGGGGCCACGAGCAGTACTTC.

In this sample, this clone turned up once. The chain recombines TRBV9 with TRBJ2-1; the match to TRBD2 covers 7 bases. Germline CDR1 SGDLS, CDR2 YYNGEE. J gave up 4 bases and V 0 bases, and 4 bases lay outside the gene matches. The CDR3 runs to 15 residues. CDR3 loop: CASSVGASGYNEQFF. CDR3 nucleotides: TGTGCCAGCAGCGTAGGGGCTAGCGGTTACAATGAGCAGTTCTTC.

A single count supports this clone. The chain is built from TRBV7-2 and TRBJ2-2; 7 bases are shared with TRBD1. The V and J ends lost 2 bases and 0 bases, in that order; junction bases with no gene match: 3. The germline V gene has CDR1 SGHTA and CDR2 FQGNSA. This CDR3 is 16 amino acids long. As DNA, the CDR3 is TGTGCCAGCAGCTTACTAGGGACAGCGAACACCGGGGAGCTGTTTTTT. It translates to CASSLLGTANTGELFF.

The chain links TRBV28 to TRBJ2-2; 7 bases agree with TRBD2. The CDR3 has 16 amino acids. V was pared by 8 bases and J by 5 bases, with 14 bases of the junction left unmatched. The germline V gene has CDR1 MDHEN and CDR2 SYDVKM. The CDR3 DNA follows: TGTGCCAGCTGGCGTCAGGCTAGCGGACGAACCGGGGAGCTGTTTTTT. Its translation is CASWRQASGRTGELFF.